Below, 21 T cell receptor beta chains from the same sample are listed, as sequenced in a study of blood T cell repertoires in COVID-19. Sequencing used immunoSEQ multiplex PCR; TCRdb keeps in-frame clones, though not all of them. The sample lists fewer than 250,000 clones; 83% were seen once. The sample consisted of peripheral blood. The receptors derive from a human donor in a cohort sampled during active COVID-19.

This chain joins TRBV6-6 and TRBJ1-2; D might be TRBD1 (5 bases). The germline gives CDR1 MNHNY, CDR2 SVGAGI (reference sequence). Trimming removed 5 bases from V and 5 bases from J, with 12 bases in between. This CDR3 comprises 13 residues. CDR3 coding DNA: TGTGCCAGCAGTCGCCCGGGGGAATATGGCTACACCTTC. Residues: CASSRPGEYGYTF.

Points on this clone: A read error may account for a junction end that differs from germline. The CDR3 DNA reads TGTGCCTGGAGATTCGGGACAGGGGGCTTGGGGTGGAACTTC. Translation: CAWRFGTGGLGWNF. The V call is TRBV30, the J call TRBJ2-7; 12 bases fit TRBD1. Germline loops: CDR1 GTSNPN, CDR2 SVGIG (reference sequence). This CDR3 contains 14 residues.

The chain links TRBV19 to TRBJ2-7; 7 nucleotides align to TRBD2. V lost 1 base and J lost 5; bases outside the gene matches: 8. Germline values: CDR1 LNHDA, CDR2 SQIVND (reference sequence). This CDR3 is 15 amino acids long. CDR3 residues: CASSIVASGKDEQYF. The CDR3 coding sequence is TGTGCCAGTAGTATAGTGGCTAGCGGAAAAGACGAGCAGTACTTC.

As DNA, the CDR3 is TGTGCCAGCAGTTTCCCAGGGGGAAACACCGGGGAGCTGTTTTTT. This encodes CASSFPGGNTGELFF. The genes are TRBV28 and TRBJ2-2; 7 bases match TRBD1. The germline V gene has CDR1 MDHEN and CDR2 SYDVKM. CDR3 length: 15 residues. V was clipped by 3 bases and J by 2 bases; unmatched bases: 3. Using reference TRBV28 and TRBJ2-2 for the parts outside the CDR3, the full variable domain is DVKVTQSSRYLVKRTGEKVFLECVQDMDHENMFWYRQDPGLGLRLIYFSYDVKMKEKGDIPEGYSVSREKKERFSLILESASTNQTSMYLCASSFPGGNTGELFFGEGSRLTVL.

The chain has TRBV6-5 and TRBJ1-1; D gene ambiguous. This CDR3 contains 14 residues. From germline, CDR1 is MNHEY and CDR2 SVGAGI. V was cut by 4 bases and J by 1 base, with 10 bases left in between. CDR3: CASSSARGNTEAFF. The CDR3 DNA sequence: TGTGCCAGCAGTTCGGCCAGAGGGAACACTGAAGCTTTCTTT.

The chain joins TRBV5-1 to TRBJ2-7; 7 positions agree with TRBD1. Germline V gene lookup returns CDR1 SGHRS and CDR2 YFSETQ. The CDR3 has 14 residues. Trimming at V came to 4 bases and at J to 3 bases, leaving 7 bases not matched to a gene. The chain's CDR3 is CASSLGTVIYEQYF. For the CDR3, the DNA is TGCGCCAGCAGCCTCGGGACAGTTATCTACGAGCAGTACTTC.

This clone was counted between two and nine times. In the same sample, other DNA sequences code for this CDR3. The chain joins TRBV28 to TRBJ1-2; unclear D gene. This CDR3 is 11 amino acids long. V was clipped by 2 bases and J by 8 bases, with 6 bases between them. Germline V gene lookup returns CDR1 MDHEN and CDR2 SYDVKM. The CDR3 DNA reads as TGTGCCAGCAGTTTAAATGGCGGCTACACCTTC. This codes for CASSLNGGYTF.

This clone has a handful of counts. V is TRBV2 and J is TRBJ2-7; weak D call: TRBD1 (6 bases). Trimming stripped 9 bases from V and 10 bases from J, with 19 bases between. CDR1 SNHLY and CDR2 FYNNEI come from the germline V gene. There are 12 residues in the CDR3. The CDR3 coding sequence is TGTGCCAGTGATATGGGCACGGGACACCAGTACTTC. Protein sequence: CASDMGTGHQYF. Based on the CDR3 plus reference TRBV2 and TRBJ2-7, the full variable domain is EPEVTQTPSHQVTQMGQEVILRCVPISNHLYFYWYRQILGQKVEFLVSFYNNEISEKSEIFDDQFSVERPDGSNFTLKIRSTKLEDSAMYFCASDMGTGHQYFGPGTRLTVT.

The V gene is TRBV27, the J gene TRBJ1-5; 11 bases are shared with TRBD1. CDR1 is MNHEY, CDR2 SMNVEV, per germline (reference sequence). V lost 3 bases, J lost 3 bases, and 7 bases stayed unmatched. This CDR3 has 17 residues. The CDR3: CASSLGQGGFNNQPQHF. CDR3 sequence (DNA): TGTGCCAGCAGTTTGGGACAGGGGGGGTTTAACAATCAGCCCCAGCATTTT.

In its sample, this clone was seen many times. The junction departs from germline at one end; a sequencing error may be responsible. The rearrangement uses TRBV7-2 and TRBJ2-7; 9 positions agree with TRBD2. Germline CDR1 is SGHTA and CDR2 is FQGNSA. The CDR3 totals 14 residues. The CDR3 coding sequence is TGTGCCAGCAACTTAGCGGGAGACGGGAACGAGCAGTACTTC. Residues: CASNLAGDGNEQYF.

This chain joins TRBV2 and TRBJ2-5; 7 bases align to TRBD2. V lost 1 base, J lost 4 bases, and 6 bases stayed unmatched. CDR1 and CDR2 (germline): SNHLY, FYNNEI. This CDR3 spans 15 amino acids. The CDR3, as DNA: TGTGCCAGCAGTGAAGACGTGGGAGGGGTAGAGACCCAGTACTTC. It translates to CASSEDVGGVETQYF.

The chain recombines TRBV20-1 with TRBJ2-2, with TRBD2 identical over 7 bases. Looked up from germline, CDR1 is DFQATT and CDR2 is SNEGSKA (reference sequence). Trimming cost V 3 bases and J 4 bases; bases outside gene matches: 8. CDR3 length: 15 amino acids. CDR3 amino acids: CSASSAGEFTGELFF. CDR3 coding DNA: TGCAGTGCTAGTAGCGCGGGAGAATTCACCGGGGAGCTGTTTTTT.

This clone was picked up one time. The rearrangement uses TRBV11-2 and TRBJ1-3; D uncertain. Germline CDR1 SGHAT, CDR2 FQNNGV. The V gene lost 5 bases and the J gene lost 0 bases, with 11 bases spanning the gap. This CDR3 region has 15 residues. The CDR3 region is CASSPRRHSGNTIYF. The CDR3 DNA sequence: TGTGCCAGCAGCCCCCGCAGGCACTCTGGAAACACCATATATTTT. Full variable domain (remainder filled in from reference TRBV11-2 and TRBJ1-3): EAGVAQSPRYKIIEKRQSVAFWCNPISGHATLYWYQQILGQGPKLLIQFQNNGVVDDSQLPKDRFSAERLKGVDSTLKIQPAKLEDSAVYLCASSPRRHSGNTIYFGEGSWLTVV.

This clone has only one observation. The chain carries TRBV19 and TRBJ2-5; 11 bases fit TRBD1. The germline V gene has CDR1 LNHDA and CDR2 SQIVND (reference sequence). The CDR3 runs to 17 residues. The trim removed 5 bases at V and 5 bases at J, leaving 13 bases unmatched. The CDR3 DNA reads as TGTGCCAGTAGTCCCGGACAGGGGGCGGTTTTAGTCGAGACCCAGTACTTC. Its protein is CASSPGQGAVLVETQYF.

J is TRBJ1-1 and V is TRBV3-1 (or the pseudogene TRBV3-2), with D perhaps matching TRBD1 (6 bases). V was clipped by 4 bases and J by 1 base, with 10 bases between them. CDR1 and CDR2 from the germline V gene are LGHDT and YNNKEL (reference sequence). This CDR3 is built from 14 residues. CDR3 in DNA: TGTGCCAGCAGCCGCCCGGGACAGAACACTGAAGCTTTCTTT. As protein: CASSRPGQNTEAFF.

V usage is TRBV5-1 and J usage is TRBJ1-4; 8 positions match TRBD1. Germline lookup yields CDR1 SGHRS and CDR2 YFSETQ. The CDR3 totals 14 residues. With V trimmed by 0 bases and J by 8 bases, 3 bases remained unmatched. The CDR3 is CASSLGRGQEKLFF. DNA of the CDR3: TGCGCCAGCAGCTTGGGCAGGGGGCAGGAAAAACTGTTTTTT.

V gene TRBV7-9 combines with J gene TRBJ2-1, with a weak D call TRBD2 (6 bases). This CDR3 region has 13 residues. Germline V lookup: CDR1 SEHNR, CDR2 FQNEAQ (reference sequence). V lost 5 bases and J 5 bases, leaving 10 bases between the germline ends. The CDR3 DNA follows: TGTGCCAGCAGCGGGGGACTCAACAATGAGCAGTTCTTC. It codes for CASSGGLNNEQFF.

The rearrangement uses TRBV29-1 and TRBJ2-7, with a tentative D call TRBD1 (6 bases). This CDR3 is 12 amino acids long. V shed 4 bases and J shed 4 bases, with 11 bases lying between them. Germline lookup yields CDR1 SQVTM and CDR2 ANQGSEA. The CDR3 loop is CSVGVRGYEQYF. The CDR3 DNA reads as TGCAGCGTTGGTGTCAGGGGTTACGAGCAGTACTTC.

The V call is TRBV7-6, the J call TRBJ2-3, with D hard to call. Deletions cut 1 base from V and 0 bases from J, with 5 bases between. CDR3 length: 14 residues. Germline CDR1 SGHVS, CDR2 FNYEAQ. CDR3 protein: CASSLGASTDTQYF. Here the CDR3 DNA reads TGTGCCAGCAGCTTAGGGGCTAGCACAGATACGCAGTATTTT.

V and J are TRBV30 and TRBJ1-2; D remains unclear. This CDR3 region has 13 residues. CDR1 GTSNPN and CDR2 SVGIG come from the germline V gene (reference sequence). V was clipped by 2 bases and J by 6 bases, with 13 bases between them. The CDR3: CAWSSKGGDGYTF. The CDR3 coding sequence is TGTGCCTGGAGTTCAAAGGGCGGGGATGGCTACACCTTC.

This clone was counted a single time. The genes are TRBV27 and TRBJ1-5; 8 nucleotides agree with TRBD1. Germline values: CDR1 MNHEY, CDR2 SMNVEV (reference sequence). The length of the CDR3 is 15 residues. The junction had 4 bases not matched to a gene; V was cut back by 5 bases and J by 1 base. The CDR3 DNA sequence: TGTGCCAGCAGTCAACAGGGGGGAAGCAATCAGCCCCAGCATTTT. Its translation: CASSQQGGSNQPQHF.